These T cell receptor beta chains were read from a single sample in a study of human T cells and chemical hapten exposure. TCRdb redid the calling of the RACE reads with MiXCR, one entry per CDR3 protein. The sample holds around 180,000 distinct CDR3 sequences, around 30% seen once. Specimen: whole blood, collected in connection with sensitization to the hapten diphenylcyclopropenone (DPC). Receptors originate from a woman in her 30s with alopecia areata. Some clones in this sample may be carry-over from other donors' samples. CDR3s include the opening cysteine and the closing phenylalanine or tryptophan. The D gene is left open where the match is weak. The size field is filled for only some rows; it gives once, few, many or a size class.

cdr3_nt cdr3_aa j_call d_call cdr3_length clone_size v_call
TGCAGTGCTGTTTTGTGGGACACCAATCAGCCCCAGCATTTT CSAVLWDTNQPQHF TRBJ1-5 - 14 few TRBV20-1
TGTGCCAGCAGTTTTGCCGAGAATTTGATCAACGAGCAGTACTTC CASSFAENLINEQYF TRBJ2-7 - 15 few TRBV28
TGTGCCAGCAGCTTGACAGGGGGGGTGACCCAGTACTTC CASSLTGGVTQYF TRBJ2-5 - 13 - TRBV5-6
TGTGCCAGCAGTACCCCTAGTTCACCCCTCCACTTT CASSTPSSPLHF TRBJ1-6 - 12 - TRBV6-5
TGCGCCAGCCGGGGGTTAGGTGAAAAACTGTTTTTT CASRGLGEKLFF TRBJ1-4 - 12 - TRBV4-1
TGTGCCAGCAGTTACTTGGGGGGCTTGGCGTACTTC CASSYLGGLAYF TRBJ2-7 - 12 - TRBV6-2/TRBV6-3
TGTGCCAGCAGCACGTACGACAATGAGCAGTTCTTC CASSTYDNEQFF TRBJ2-1 - 12 few TRBV7-8
TGCGCCAGCAGCTACGGACAGAACACAGATACGCAGTATTTT CASSYGQNTDTQYF TRBJ2-3 - 14 - TRBV5-1
TGCGCCAGCAGCCAGGACGGGGCTCTTATGGACGGCTACACCTTC CASSQDGALMDGYTF TRBJ1-2 - 15 - TRBV4-1
TGTGCCAGCAGCTTGGGGGGGACAGGCTTTGGGGATGAGCAGTTCTTC CASSLGGTGFGDEQFF TRBJ2-1 TRBD1 16 few TRBV5-5
TGTGCCAGCTCACTTCTTTCAGGGGGCGATCCTCAAGAGACCCAGTACTTC CASSLLSGGDPQETQYF TRBJ2-5 TRBD1 17 few TRBV18
TGCAGCGTTGGGTCGGGTTCTGAGACCCAGTACTTC CSVGSGSETQYF TRBJ2-5 - 12 few TRBV29-1
TGTGTCAGCAGCCCTCACGGCGGCACCTCCTCCGAGCAGTACTTC CVSSPHGGTSSEQYF TRBJ2-7 - 15 once TRBV5-5
TGTGCCAGCAGTGGGCGGGGGCCCCAGCATTTT CASSGRGPQHF TRBJ1-5 - 11 - TRBV12-3/TRBV12-4
TGTGCCAGCAGCCCCTTAACCGGTGCTGAGCAGTTCTTC CASSPLTGAEQFF TRBJ2-1 - 13 - TRBV3-1
TGTGCCAGTAGTATAGACCTACAACAGGGCCTTTGGCATTTT CASSIDLQQGLWHF TRBJ1-5 - 14 - TRBV19
TGTGCCAGCAGCTTGGTGGATAACTATGGCTACACCTTC CASSLVDNYGYTF TRBJ1-2 - 13 - TRBV5-5
TGTGCCAGCAGTTTCCTTGGACTAGCGGGGAGCTACGAGCAGTACTTC CASSFLGLAGSYEQYF TRBJ2-7 TRBD2 16 few TRBV27
TGCGCCAGCAGCCAAGTCTATCGGGGGCACACAGATACGCAGTATTTT CASSQVYRGHTDTQYF TRBJ2-3 - 16 - TRBV4-3
TGTGCCAGCCACCGAGGGACTAGCGGGAGAGGAGAGACCCAGTACTTC CASHRGTSGRGETQYF TRBJ2-5 TRBD2 16 once TRBV18
TGTGCCAGCAGTTACTCGTTAGGGGGCGATGGCTACACCTTC CASSYSLGGDGYTF TRBJ1-2 TRBD1 14 few TRBV6-2/TRBV6-3
TGTGCCAGCAAGGCTCCGATGAACACTGAAGCTTTCTTT CASKAPMNTEAFF TRBJ1-1 - 13 few TRBV6-1
TGTGCCAGCAGTGATTATGAGCAGTTCTTC CASSDYEQFF TRBJ2-1 - 10 - TRBV25-1
TGTGCCAGCAGTTACGCCACTCAGGGGTCACCCCTCCACTTT CASSYATQGSPLHF TRBJ1-6 - 14 - TRBV6-2/TRBV6-3
TGTGCCAGCCGCGGCAGGGGCGGCTACATCTTC CASRGRGGYIF TRBJ1-2 - 11 - TRBV2
TGCAGCGTTAGTTCGGCTGGCACCATATATTTT CSVSSAGTIYF TRBJ1-3 - 11 few TRBV29-1
TGCGCCAGCAGCCAAGCCTTTGGGGCCCTAGGGAACGAGCAGTACTTC CASSQAFGALGNEQYF TRBJ2-7 - 16 - TRBV4-3
TGTGCCATCAGTGAAAAGCGGACTCAAGAGACCCAGTACTTC CAISEKRTQETQYF TRBJ2-5 - 14 - TRBV10-3
TGTGCCAGCAGTCCCCACCCCGCCCTCTCGAGGGCCCTCCACTTT CASSPHPALSRALHF TRBJ1-6 - 15 - TRBV28
TGTGCCAGCAGCACCCGACAGGGCGACACCGGGGAGCTGTTTTTT CASSTRQGDTGELFF TRBJ2-2 TRBD1 15 - TRBV9
TGCAGTGCTAGAGTCGGGGGAAGGGGTACGCAGTATTTT CSARVGGRGTQYF TRBJ2-3 - 13 - TRBV20-1
TGCAGTGCTAGAGACCCTCTAGGTGCAGATACGCAGTATTTT CSARDPLGADTQYF TRBJ2-3 - 14 - TRBV20-1
TGTGCCAGCAGTTTCCCCAGCAGGGAGAGTAAAGCTTTCTTT CASSFPSRESKAFF TRBJ1-1 - 14 few TRBV28
TGTGCCAGCAGTTTACGCCTAGCGGGGGCCCTCAATGAGCAGTTCTTC CASSLRLAGALNEQFF TRBJ2-1 TRBD2 16 - TRBV28
TGTGCCAGCAGCTTCCAGGGGGCCACTGAAGCTTTCTTT CASSFQGATEAFF TRBJ1-1 TRBD1 13 few TRBV11-2
TGCAGTGCTAGAGTGGTCGGACAGTCCTACGAGCAGTACTTC CSARVVGQSYEQYF TRBJ2-7 - 14 few TRBV20-1
TGCAGCGTTGAATTTTCGTCCGAGCAGGGGGCTGAGACCCAGTACTTC CSVEFSSEQGAETQYF TRBJ2-5 TRBD1 16 - TRBV29-1
TGTGCCAGCAGCTCCCGAGGAGGGGGCGATTCAAACATTCAGTACTTC CASSSRGGGDSNIQYF TRBJ2-4 - 16 few TRBV7-9
TGTGCCAGCAGTTTATCAGGGATGGGAACTGAAGCTTTCTTT CASSLSGMGTEAFF TRBJ1-1 - 14 - TRBV12-3/TRBV12-4
TGTGCCAGCAGCATAACCGACAATGAGCAGTTCTTC CASSITDNEQFF TRBJ2-1 - 12 few TRBV7-9
TGTGCCACCAGCAGAGGGACAGGGGGCAATCAGCCCCAGCATTTT CATSRGTGGNQPQHF TRBJ1-5 TRBD1 15 few TRBV15
TGTGCCATCAGCCCCAGGGTTGTGGACACTGAAGCTTTCTTT CAISPRVVDTEAFF TRBJ1-1 - 14 few TRBV10-3